This TCR beta chain is from a study of spatial heterogeneity in lung cancer. The time point: sample taken at primary tumor resection. Samples were donated by 72 untreated early-stage non-small cell lung cancer patients. Unsorted whole RNA of tumor, nontumor lung or frozen PBMC was sequenced. This clonotype ranks as medium-sized. This CDR3 has 14 amino acids. Trimming removed 5 bases from V and 2 bases from J; junction bases left unmatched: 5. The germline V gene encodes CDR1 SGDLS and CDR2 YYNGEE. TCRdb reanalysed the 5' RACE reads using MiXCR and keeps one entry per CDR3 protein. Here the sample spans about 5,800 distinct CDR3 sequences, approximately 13% being singletons.

This TCR was recovered from a female donor with early-stage non-small cell lung cancer. Sample: normal lung tissue next to the tumor, taken at surgery. The rearrangement links TRBV9 to TRBJ1-1, with 8 bases that match TRBD1. The CDR3, as DNA: TGTGCCAGCAGTCCGTCAGGGGGCAACACTGAAGCTTTCTTT. This sequence encodes CASSPSGGNTEAFF.